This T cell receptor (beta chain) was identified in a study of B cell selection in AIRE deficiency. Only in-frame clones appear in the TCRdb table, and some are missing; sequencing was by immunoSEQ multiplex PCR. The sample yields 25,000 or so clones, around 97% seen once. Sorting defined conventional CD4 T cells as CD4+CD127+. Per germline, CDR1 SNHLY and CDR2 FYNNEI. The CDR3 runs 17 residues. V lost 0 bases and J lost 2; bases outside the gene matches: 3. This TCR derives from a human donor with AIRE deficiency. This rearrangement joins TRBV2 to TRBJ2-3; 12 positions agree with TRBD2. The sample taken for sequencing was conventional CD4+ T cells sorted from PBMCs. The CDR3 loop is CASSEALAGGFTDTQYF. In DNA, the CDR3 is TGTGCCAGCAGTGAAGCGCTAGCGGGAGGGTTCACAGATACGCAGTATTTT.